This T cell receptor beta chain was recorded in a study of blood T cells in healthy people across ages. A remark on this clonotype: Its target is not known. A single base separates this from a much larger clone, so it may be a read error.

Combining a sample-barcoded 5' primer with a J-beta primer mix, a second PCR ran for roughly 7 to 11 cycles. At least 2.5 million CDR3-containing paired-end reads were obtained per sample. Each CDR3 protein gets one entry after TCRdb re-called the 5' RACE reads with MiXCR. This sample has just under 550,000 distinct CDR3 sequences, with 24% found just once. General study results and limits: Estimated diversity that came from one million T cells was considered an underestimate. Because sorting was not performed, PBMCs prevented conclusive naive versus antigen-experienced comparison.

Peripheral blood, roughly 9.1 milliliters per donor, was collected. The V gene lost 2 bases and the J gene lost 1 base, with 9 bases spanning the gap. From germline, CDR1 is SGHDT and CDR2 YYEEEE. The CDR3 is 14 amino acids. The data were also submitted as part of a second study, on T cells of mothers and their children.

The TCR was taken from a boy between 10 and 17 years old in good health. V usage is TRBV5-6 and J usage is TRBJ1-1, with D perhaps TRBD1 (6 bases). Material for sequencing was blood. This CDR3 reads CASSLGQSNTEAFF. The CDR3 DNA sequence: TGTGCCAGCAGCTTAGGACAGTCGAACACTGAAGCTTTCTTT.